This passage covers 29 T cell receptor beta chains from one sample sequenced in a study of T cells in Graves' hyperthyroidism and ophthalmopathy. Researchers took RNA transcripts and amplified the TCR beta CDR3 regions from them. With the HTBI primer set, the TCR CDR3 went through a first round of RT-PCR. A single record per CDR3 protein comes from TCRdb applying MiXCR to the multiplex PCR reads. Among roughly 420,000 distinct CDR3 sequences, roughly 13% were seen once, and the ten largest hold less than 6.5%. Sequenced: blood. These receptors were taken from a woman younger than 35 with Graves' hyperthyroidism.

The chain is built from TRBV28 and TRBJ2-1; 10 bases agree with TRBD2. V lost 4 bases to trimming and J lost 3 bases; unmatched junction nucleotides: 9. Germline V CDR1 and CDR2: MDHEN, SYDVKM. The CDR3 loop spans 17 amino acids. The CDR3 DNA reads TGTGCCAGCAGTTCGTCTAGCGGGAGATTAATCTACAATGAGCAGTTCTTC. It encodes CASSSSSGRLIYNEQFF.

This clonotype has at least ten counts. The V gene is TRBV20-1, the J gene TRBJ2-5; 10 bases agree with TRBD2. Germline values: CDR1 DFQATT, CDR2 SNEGSKA (reference sequence). With 1 base clipped from V and 4 bases from J, the junction kept 0 bases outside the gene matches. CDR3 length: 13 amino acids. Here the CDR3 reads CSARGLAGETQYF. The DNA of the CDR3 is TGCAGTGCTAGAGGACTAGCGGGAGAGACCCAGTACTTC.

Sample share makes this clonotype medium-sized. The chain uses TRBV11-3 and TRBJ2-1; D is unclear. Trimming cost V 5 bases and J 7 bases, with 9 bases left between them. Germline V gives CDR1 SGHNT, CDR2 YENEEA. CDR3 length equals 12 residues. CDR3 sequence (DNA): TGTGCCAGCAGCGCAAACATGAATGAGCAGTTCTTC. Translated, it gives CASSANMNEQFF.

In this sample, this clonotype turned up a few times. This chain connects TRBV7-3 to TRBJ2-1; TRBD2 is a possible D gene (5 bases). The germline CDR1 and CDR2 sequences are SGHTA and FQGTGA. This CDR3 region has 16 residues. Deletions cut 4 bases from V and 7 bases from J, with 20 bases between. DNA of the CDR3: TGTGCCAGCAGCTCGTACCACGGGATTTCCGGGAATGAGCAGTTCTTC. It specifies CASSSYHGISGNEQFF. Supplemented by reference TRBV7-3 and TRBJ2-1, the full variable domain reads GAGVSQTPSNKVTEKGKYVELRCDPISGHTALYWYRQSLGQGPEFLIYFQGTGAADDSGLPNDRFFAVRPEGSVSTLKIQRTERGDSAVYLCASSSYHGISGNEQFFGPGTRLTVL.

The rearrangement links TRBV13 to TRBJ2-5; D gene unclear. The V and J ends lost 2 bases and 1 base respectively, with 2 bases between them. CDR1 is PRHDT, CDR2 FYEKMQ, per germline (reference sequence). The CDR3 has 12 amino acids. This CDR3 reads CASSLIQETQYF. DNA for the CDR3: TGTGCCAGCAGCTTAATCCAAGAGACCCAGTACTTC. Looking up the rest from reference TRBV13 and TRBJ2-5 gives the full variable domain: AAGVIQSPRHLIKEKRETATLKCYPIPRHDTVYWYQQGPGQDPQFLISFYEKMQSDKGSIPDRFSAQQFSDYHSELNMSSLELGDSALYFCASSLIQETQYFGPGTRLLVL.

The chain uses TRBV4-1 and TRBJ1-4; no firm D call. V lost 5 bases and J lost 8, with 15 bases in between. The CDR3 covers 14 residues. Germline CDR1 and CDR2: MGHRA and YSYEKL. The CDR3 region has the DNA TGCGCCAGCAGCAACGATCTTCTAGACGAAAAACTGTTTTTT. This codes for CASSNDLLDEKLFF.

This clonotype was counted many times. The chain couples TRBV6-1 to TRBJ2-5, with 9 positions matching TRBD2. Per germline, CDR1 MNHNS and CDR2 SASEGT. The CDR3 is 16 residues long. Trimming cost V 6 bases and J 1 base; bases outside gene matches: 9. CDR3: CASSTSPGLAQETQYF. In DNA form, the CDR3 reads TGTGCCAGCAGCACAAGTCCGGGACTAGCCCAAGAGACCCAGTACTTC.

The chain combines TRBV19 with TRBJ1-1; D gene uncertain. Between the trimmed V and J ends, which lost 7 bases and 1 base, there was a span of 16 bases. The CDR3 is 15 residues long. Looked up from germline, CDR1 is LNHDA and CDR2 is SQIVND (reference sequence). DNA for the CDR3: TGTGCCAGTACCCCGATGGAAACTCGGAACACTGAAGCTTTCTTT. Translated, it gives CASTPMETRNTEAFF. The full variable domain, with the rest looked up from reference TRBV19 and TRBJ1-1, is DGGITQSPKYLFRKEGQNVTLSCEQNLNHDAMYWYRQDPGQGLRLIYYSQIVNDFQKGDIAEGYSVSREKKESFPLTVTSAQKNPTAFYLCASTPMETRNTEAFFGQGTRLTVV.

This clonotype turned up a few times. A single base separates this from a much larger clone, so it may be a read error. The chain couples TRBV28 to TRBJ1-5; D remains unclear. This CDR3 has 13 residues. In germline, CDR1 is MDHEN, CDR2 SYDVKM. Between the trimmed V and J ends, which lost 6 bases and 5 bases, there was a span of 11 bases. CDR3 region: CASSRQSDQPQHF. CDR3 nucleotides: TGTGCCAGCAGCCGACAAAGCGATCAGCCCCAGCATTTT.

This clonotype was detected many times. The chain links TRBV5-5 to TRBJ1-2; D is ambiguous. The CDR3 is 14 residues long. Germline CDR1 is SGHKS and CDR2 is YYEKEE (reference sequence). V lost 5 bases to trimming and J lost 0 bases, with 11 bases between them. The CDR3 spells CASSLGTANYGYTF. The CDR3 nucleotides are TGTGCCAGCAGTTTAGGCACCGCTAACTATGGCTACACCTTC. Full variable domain (remainder filled in from reference TRBV5-5 and TRBJ1-2): DAGVTQSPTHLIKTRGQQVTLRCSPISGHKSVSWYQQVLGQGPQFIFQYYEKEERGRGNFPDRFSARQFPNYSSELNVNALLLGDSALYLCASSLGTANYGYTFGSGTRLTVV.

The chain recombines TRBV9 with TRBJ1-4; D is perhaps TRBD1 (6 bases). Germline assignment: CDR1 SGDLS and CDR2 YYNGEE. The CDR3 spans 16 residues. Trimming shortened V by 2 bases and J by 4 bases, and 15 bases separated the two germline ends. Here the CDR3 DNA reads TGTGCCAGCAGCGTCGGGGGGCGCATCGTTAATGAAAAACTGTTTTTT. This encodes CASSVGGRIVNEKLFF.

This clonotype was observed at least ten times. The J gene is TRBJ1-1, the V gene TRBV2; D is uncertain. The CDR3 extends over 14 amino acids. CDR1 is SNHLY and CDR2 is FYNNEI in the germline V gene. V gave up 7 bases and J gave up 0 bases, with 12 bases separating them. In nucleotides, the CDR3 is TGTGCCAGCACCCCCCCCAGATTGAACACTGAAGCTTTCTTT. Translated: CASTPPRLNTEAFF.

This clonotype was seen repeatedly, ten times or more. The chain has TRBV6-2 or TRBV6-3 and TRBJ2-1; D not resolved. This CDR3 has 11 amino acids. Germline V gene lookup returns CDR1 MNHEY and CDR2 SVGEGT. V shed 0 bases and J shed 9 bases, with 3 bases lying between them. The CDR3 here is CASSYSGEQFF. The CDR3 nucleotides read TGTGCCAGCAGTTACTCTGGTGAGCAGTTCTTC.

The chain's CDR3 is CASSFLAGGHYNEQYF. Here the CDR3 DNA reads TGTGCCAGCAGCTTTCTAGCGGGAGGCCACTACAATGAGCAGTACTTC. The gene calls are TRBV11-2 and TRBJ2-1, with TRBD2 identical over 11 bases. Judging by the DNA end, TRBJ2-7 fits better; the J call may be wrong. The CDR3 length is 16 residues. Germline V CDR1 and CDR2: SGHAT, FQNNGV.

Many counts were recorded for this clonotype. The J gene is TRBJ1-3, the V gene TRBV5-1; D call uncertain. CDR1 SGHRS and CDR2 YFSETQ come from the germline V gene. The CDR3 runs to 14 residues. V gave up 7 bases and J gave up 0 bases, with 11 bases separating them. CDR3 loop: CASYDNLSGNTIYF. CDR3 bases: TGCGCCAGCTACGACAACCTCTCTGGAAACACCATATATTTT.

This clonotype was detected ten times or more. The V and J genes are TRBV3-1 and TRBJ1-2; D not certain. Trimming shortened V by 3 bases and J by 3 bases, and 23 bases separated the two germline ends. CDR1 and CDR2 (germline): LGHDT, YNNKEL (reference sequence). The length of the CDR3 is 18 residues. Here the CDR3 DNA reads TGTGCCAGCAGCCATTTGGCCCTGACCCTGACGGGGTACTATGGCTACACCTTC. Its protein is CASSHLALTLTGYYGYTF.

To note about this clonotype: This may be a read error: a much more frequent sequence differs by one nucleotide. This chain's CDR3 is CAWSRRGAYGQYF. As DNA, the CDR3 is TGTGCCTGGAGTCGTCGGGGAGCCTACGGGCAGTACTTC. This rearrangement joins TRBV30 to TRBJ2-7; TRBD2 might be the D (5 bases). Germline V gene lookup returns CDR1 GTSNPN and CDR2 SVGIG (reference sequence). CDR3 size: 13 residues.

This clonotype was detected many times. The chain links TRBV9 to TRBJ2-1, with 9 bases aligning to TRBD2. The CDR3 consists of 15 residues. V gave up 4 bases and J gave up 5 bases; unmatched junction bases: 7. Germline values: CDR1 SGDLS, CDR2 YYNGEE. This chain's CDR3 is CASSRLAAGHNEQFF. CDR3 nucleotide sequence: TGTGCCAGCAGCAGACTAGCGGCAGGGCACAATGAGCAGTTCTTC.

This clonotype was seen at least ten times. This chain uses TRBV28 with TRBJ2-2; TRBD1 agrees at 7 bases. This CDR3 is 15 amino acids long. Germline V gives CDR1 MDHEN, CDR2 SYDVKM. The trim removed 5 bases at V and 4 bases at J, leaving 7 bases unmatched. In nucleotides, the CDR3 is TGTGCCAGCAGTCTACAGGGGATCCCCACCGGGGAGCTGTTTTTT. This sequence encodes CASSLQGIPTGELFF.

This clonotype appeared many times. The chain employs TRBV3-1 and TRBJ2-1; D remains unclear. The CDR3 is 18 residues long. V lost 5 bases to trimming and J lost 2 bases, with 22 bases between them. The germline V gene encodes CDR1 LGHDT and CDR2 YNNKEL (reference sequence). For the CDR3, the DNA is TGTGCCAGCAGCGAGTTTGTCGGTAGTCGTTACACCTACAATGAGCAGTTCTTC. Translated: CASSEFVGSRYTYNEQFF.

The V call is TRBV27, the J call TRBJ2-2; D is undetermined. V was cut by 7 bases and J by 4 bases, with 7 bases left in between. This CDR3 region has 12 residues. The germline CDR1 and CDR2 sequences are MNHEY and SMNVEV (reference sequence). The CDR3: CASIGGTGELFF. CDR3 bases: TGTGCCAGCATCGGCGGCACCGGGGAGCTGTTTTTT.

The V and J genes are TRBV14 and TRBJ1-5; D call uncertain. Germline V lookup: CDR1 SGHDN, CDR2 FVKESK. This CDR3 comprises 16 residues. V lost 1 base to trimming and J lost 2 bases, with 12 bases between them. The CDR3, as DNA: TGTGCCAGCAGCCAAGGAGTGGAGGGAGGCAATCAGCCCCAGCATTTT. Encoded protein: CASSQGVEGGNQPQHF. Variable domain in full (rest from reference TRBV14 and TRBJ1-5): EAGVTQFPSHSVIEKGQTVTLRCDPISGHDNLYWYRRVMGKEIKFLLHFVKESKQDESGMPNNRFLAERTGGTYSTLKVQPAELEDSGVYFCASSQGVEGGNQPQHFGDGTRLSIL.

There are many counts of this clonotype. The chain couples TRBV28 to TRBJ2-3, with D tentatively TRBD1 or TRBD2 (6 bases each). CDR1 and CDR2 (germline): MDHEN, SYDVKM. There are 15 residues in the CDR3. V lost 8 bases and J 0 bases, leaving 15 bases between the germline ends. The CDR3 reads CASRGGQLSTDTQYF. The CDR3 DNA reads as TGTGCCAGCCGAGGGGGGCAGCTGAGCACAGATACGCAGTATTTT.

The rearrangement uses TRBV5-5 and TRBJ1-6; D ambiguous. The CDR3 is made up of 14 amino acids. The germline V gene has CDR1 SGHKS and CDR2 YYEKEE (reference sequence). V lost 4 bases and J lost 7, with 12 bases in between. DNA for the CDR3: TGTGCCAGCAGCCTGACCCACCAAAATTCACCCCTCCACTTT. Translation gives CASSLTHQNSPLHF.

This clonotype was seen only a few times. The CDR3 reads CASNRGSGELFF. The CDR3 bases are TGTGCCAGTAACAGGGGTTCCGGGGAGCTGTTTTTT. This sequence joins TRBV19 and TRBJ2-2; 7 bases agree with TRBD1. The J segment lost 6 bases and the V segment lost 7 bases, leaving 2 bases of the junction unmatched. In germline, CDR1 is LNHDA, CDR2 SQIVND (reference sequence). The CDR3 runs to 12 residues.

The J gene is TRBJ2-7, the V gene TRBV20-1; D is uncertain. This CDR3 region has 12 residues. V was clipped by 6 bases and J by 3 bases, with 12 bases between them. The germline V gene has CDR1 DFQATT and CDR2 SNEGSKA (reference sequence). The CDR3 loop is CSAASQVYEQYF. The CDR3 region has the DNA TGCAGTGCGGCTTCTCAGGTCTACGAGCAGTACTTC.

This clonotype has ten or more counts. The rearrangement uses TRBV5-1 and TRBJ1-4, with D tentatively TRBD1 (5 bases). The CDR3 runs 14 residues. CDR1 SGHRS and CDR2 YFSETQ come from the germline V gene. Trimming pared 1 base from V and 5 bases from J, leaving 9 bases between. In nucleotides, the CDR3 is TGCGCCAGCAGCTTGCAGGGTGTCAATGAAAAACTGTTTTTT. Encoded protein: CASSLQGVNEKLFF.

This clonotype was recorded a few times. This may stem from a read error, because a much larger clone lies one nucleotide away. This chain uses TRBV11-2 with TRBJ2-7; 8 bases agree with TRBD2. Trimming removed 2 bases from V and 3 bases from J; junction bases left unmatched: 3. CDR1 and CDR2 (germline): SGHAT, FQNNGV. The CDR3 length is 14 residues. In nucleotides, the CDR3 is TGTGCCAGCAGCTTACCTAGCGGGTACTACGAGCAGTACTTC. Translated, it gives CASSLPSGYYEQYF.

This clonotype has more than one count but fewer than ten. The chain recombines TRBV6-1 with TRBJ1-5; D remains unclear. Germline CDR1 is MNHNS and CDR2 is SASEGT. The CDR3 consists of 17 residues. The V end was cut by 2 bases, the J end by 0 bases, with 14 bases between. For the CDR3, the DNA is TGTGCCAGCAGTGAAAGGAGGAGACTTGATAGCAATCAGCCCCAGCATTTT. This sequence encodes CASSERRRLDSNQPQHF.